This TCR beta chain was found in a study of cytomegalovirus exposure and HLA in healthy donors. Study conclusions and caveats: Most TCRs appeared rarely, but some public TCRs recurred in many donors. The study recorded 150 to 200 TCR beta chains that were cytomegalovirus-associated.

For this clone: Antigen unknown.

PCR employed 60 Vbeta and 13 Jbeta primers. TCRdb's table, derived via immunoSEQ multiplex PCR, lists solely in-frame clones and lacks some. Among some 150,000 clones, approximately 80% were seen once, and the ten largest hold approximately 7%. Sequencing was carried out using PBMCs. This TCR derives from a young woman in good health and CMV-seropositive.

In DNA, the CDR3 is TGTGCCAGCAGTGTCCGGACAGGGGGCTCGGGGCCCCAGCATTTT. It yields the protein CASSVRTGGSGPQHF. The chain employs TRBV6-1 and TRBJ1-5, with 11 bases matching TRBD1. CDR1 is MNHNS, CDR2 SASEGT, per germline. V was pared by 4 bases and J by 9 bases, with 8 bases of the junction left unmatched. The CDR3 sequence is 15 residues long.